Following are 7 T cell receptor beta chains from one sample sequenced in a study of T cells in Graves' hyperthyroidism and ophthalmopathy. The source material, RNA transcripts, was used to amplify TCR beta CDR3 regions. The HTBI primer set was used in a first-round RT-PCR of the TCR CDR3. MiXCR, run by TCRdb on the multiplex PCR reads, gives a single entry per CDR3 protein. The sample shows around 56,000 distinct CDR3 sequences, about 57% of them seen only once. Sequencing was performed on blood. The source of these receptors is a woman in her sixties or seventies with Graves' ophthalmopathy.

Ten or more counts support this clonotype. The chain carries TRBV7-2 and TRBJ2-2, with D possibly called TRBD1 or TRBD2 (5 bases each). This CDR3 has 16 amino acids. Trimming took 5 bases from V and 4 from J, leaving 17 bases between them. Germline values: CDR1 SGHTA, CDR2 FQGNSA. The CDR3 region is CASSLRGAVLTGELFF. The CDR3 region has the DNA TGTGCCAGCAGCCTTAGAGGGGCGGTACTCACCGGGGAGCTGTTTTTT.

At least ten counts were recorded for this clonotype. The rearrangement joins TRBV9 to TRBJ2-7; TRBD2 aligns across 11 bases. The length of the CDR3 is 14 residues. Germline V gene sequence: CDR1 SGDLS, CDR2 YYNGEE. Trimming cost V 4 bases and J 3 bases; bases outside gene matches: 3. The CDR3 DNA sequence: TGTGCCAGCAGCCCAGGGACTAGCGGCTACGAGCAGTACTTC. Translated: CASSPGTSGYEQYF.

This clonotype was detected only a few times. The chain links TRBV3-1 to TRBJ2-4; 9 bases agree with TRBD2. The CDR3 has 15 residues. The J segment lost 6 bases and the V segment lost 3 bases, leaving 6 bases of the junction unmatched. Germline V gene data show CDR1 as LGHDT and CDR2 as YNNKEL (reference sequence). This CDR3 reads CASSHLAGAGNIQYF. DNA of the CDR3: TGTGCCAGCAGCCATTTAGCGGGAGCTGGAAACATTCAGTACTTC.

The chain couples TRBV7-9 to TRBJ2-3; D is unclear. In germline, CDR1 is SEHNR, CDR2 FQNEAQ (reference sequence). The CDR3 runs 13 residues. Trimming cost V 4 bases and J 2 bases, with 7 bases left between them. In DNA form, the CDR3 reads TGTGCCAGCAGCTACGTAAACACAGATACGCAGTATTTT. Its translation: CASSYVNTDTQYF.

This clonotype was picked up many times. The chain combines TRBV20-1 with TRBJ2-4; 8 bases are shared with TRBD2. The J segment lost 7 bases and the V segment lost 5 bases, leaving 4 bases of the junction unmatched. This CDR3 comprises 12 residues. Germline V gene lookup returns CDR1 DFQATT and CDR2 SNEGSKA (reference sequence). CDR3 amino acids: CSAPGTSNIQYF. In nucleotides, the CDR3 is TGCAGTGCTCCCGGGACTAGTAACATTCAGTACTTC.

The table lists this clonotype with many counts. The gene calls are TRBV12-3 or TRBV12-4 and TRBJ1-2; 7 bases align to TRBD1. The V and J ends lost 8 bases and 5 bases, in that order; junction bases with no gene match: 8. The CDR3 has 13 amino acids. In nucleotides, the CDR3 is TGTGCCAGCCAACCCTCAGGGGGGTATGGCTACACCTTC. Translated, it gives CASQPSGGYGYTF.

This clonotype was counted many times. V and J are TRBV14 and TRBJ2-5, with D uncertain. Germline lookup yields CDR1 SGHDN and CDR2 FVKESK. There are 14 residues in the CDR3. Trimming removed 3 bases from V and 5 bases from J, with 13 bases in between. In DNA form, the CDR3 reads TGTGCCAGCAGCCATACAGTGATGGGGGAGACCCAGTACTTC. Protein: CASSHTVMGETQYF.